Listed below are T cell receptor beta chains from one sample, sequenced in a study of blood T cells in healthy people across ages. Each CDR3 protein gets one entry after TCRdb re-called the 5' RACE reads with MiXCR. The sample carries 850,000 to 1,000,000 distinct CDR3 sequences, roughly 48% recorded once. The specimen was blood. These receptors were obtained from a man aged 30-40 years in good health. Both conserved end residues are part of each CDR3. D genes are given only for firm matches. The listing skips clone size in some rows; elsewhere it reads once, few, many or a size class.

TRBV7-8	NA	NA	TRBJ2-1	TGTGCCAGCAGCTTCGGACCCCCTGGGGATGAGCAGTTCTTC	CASSFGPPGDEQFF
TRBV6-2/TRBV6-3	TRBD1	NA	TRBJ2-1	TGTGCCAGCAGCAAGGGGGCCGCGTTCTCGGAGCAGTTCTTC	CASSKGAAFSEQFF
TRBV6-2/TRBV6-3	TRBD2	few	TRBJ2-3	TGTGCCAGCAGTTACTTCGGGACTAGCGGGGCGGCGCAGTATTTT	CASSYFGTSGAAQYF
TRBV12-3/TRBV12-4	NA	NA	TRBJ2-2	TGTGCCAGCAGTCCCTCGGGTAGAGGGGGCACCGGGGAGCTGTTTTTT	CASSPSGRGGTGELFF
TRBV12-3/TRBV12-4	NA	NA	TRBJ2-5	TGTGCCAGCTTCCAAGGGGGGGGGCAGAAGACCCAGTACTTC	CASFQGGGQKTQYF
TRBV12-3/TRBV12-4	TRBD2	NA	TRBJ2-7	TGTGCCAGCTCTCGGGTGGGAGGGAGTTACAATGAGCAGTACTTC	CASSRVGGSYNEQYF
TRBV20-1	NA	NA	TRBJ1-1	TGCAGAGCTACAGCCATGAACACTGAAGCTTTCTTT	CRATAMNTEAFF
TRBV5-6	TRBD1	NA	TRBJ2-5	TGTGCCAGCAGTCGCTACGGACAGGGACAAGAGACCCAGTACTTC	CASSRYGQGQETQYF
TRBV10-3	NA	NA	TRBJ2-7	TGTGCCATCACCCCGGACGAGACCTACGAGCAGTACTTC	CAITPDETYEQYF
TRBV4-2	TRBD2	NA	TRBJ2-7	TGTGCCAGCAGCCAGGGCCCCGGACTAGCGAACGAGCAGTACTTC	CASSQGPGLANEQYF
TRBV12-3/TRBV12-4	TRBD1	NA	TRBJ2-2	TGTGCCAGCATCGGGACAGCAAACACCGGGGAGCTGTTTTTT	CASIGTANTGELFF
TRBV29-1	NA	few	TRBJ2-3	TGCAGCTCTCAGGAGGATAGTCCCGATACGCAGTATTTT	CSSQEDSPDTQYF
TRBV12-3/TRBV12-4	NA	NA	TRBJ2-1	TGTGCCAGCAGTTCCCCCCCCCCGGTTGAGCAGTTCTTC	CASSSPPPVEQFF
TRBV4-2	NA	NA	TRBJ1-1	TGTGCCAGCAGCCAGGCAGAACTGGGGACTACCCCTGAAGCTTTCTTT	CASSQAELGTTPEAFF
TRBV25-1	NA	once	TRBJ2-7	TGTGCCACCTCCGGGAAGGTCCACGAGCAGTACTTC	CATSGKVHEQYF
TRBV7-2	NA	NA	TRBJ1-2	TGTGCCAGCAGCTTAAACCCTCAGATCATCCCCTGCGGCTACACCTTC	CASSLNPQIIPCGYTF
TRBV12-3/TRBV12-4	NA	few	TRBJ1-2	TGTGCCAGCAGTGCAGGGGTTTCATATGGCTACACCTTC	CASSAGVSYGYTF
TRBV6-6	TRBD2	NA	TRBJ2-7	TGTGCCAGCAGTTGGATAGCGGGGGACAAACTATACGAGCAGTACTTC	CASSWIAGDKLYEQYF
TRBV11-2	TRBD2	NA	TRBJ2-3	TGTGCCAGCAGCCCGCTAGCGGGGGTCCCAGATACGCAGTATTTT	CASSPLAGVPDTQYF
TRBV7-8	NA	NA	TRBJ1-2	TGTGCCAGCAGCCTAGGGACGTTAATTGGCTACACCTTC	CASSLGTLIGYTF
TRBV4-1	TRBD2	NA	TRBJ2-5	TGCGCCAACAGCCAAGATACGGCTAGCGGGGGCAAGTACCAAGAGACCCAGTACTTC	CANSQDTASGGKYQETQYF
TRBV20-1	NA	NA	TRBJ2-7	TGCAGTGCTAGTGTACTGGGGGAATCCTACGAGCAGTACTTC	CSASVLGESYEQYF
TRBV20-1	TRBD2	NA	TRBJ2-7	TGCAGTGCTTCCGGGACTAGCGGGGGGGTGACCTACGAGCAGTACTTC	CSASGTSGGVTYEQYF
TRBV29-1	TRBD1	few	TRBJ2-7	TGCAGCGTTGTCCCAACAGGGGCAAGAGACTACGAGCAGTACTTC	CSVVPTGARDYEQYF
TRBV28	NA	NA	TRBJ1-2	TGTGCCAGCAGTCCCCAGGGTCGGGGGCTAAGCTATGGCTACACCTTC	CASSPQGRGLSYGYTF
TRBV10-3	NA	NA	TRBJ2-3	TGTGCCATCAAGGATCGCACAGATACGCAGTATTTT	CAIKDRTDTQYF
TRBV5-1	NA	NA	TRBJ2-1	TGCGCCAGCAGCTTGGATAGGAGCATCAATGAGCAGTTCTTC	CASSLDRSINEQFF
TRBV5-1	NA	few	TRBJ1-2	TGCGCCAGCAGCTTGGTAGTCAGTGGGGGCTACACCTTC	CASSLVVSGGYTF